The source of this TCR beta chain is a study of cytomegalovirus exposure and HLA in healthy donors. General observations from the study: According to reports, the classifier identified cytomegalovirus status with high specificity and sensitivity. The majority of TCR sequences were rare, yet some public TCRs appeared in many donors. According to a subsequent analysis, TCR clusters from the first cohort were inclined to appear together in the 120 validation repertoires.

Germline CDR1 is MNHEY and CDR2 is SVGAGI. V lost 5 bases and J lost 7, with 17 bases in between. This CDR3 region has 14 residues. Clones were read by immunoSEQ multiplex PCR, and TCRdb kept only the in-frame ones, dropping some. The data hold 150,000 to 200,000 clones, with approximately 84% observed a single time. With regard to this clone: Its antigen is currently unknown.

Material for sequencing was PBMCs. The rearrangement joins TRBV6-5 to TRBJ1-1, with D unclear. This TCR came from a man aged 30 to 45 in good health and CMV-seropositive. CDR3 in DNA: TGTGCCAGCAGTCCGCGGGGATTCCGACTTGAAGCTTTCTTT. It codes for CASSPRGFRLEAFF.